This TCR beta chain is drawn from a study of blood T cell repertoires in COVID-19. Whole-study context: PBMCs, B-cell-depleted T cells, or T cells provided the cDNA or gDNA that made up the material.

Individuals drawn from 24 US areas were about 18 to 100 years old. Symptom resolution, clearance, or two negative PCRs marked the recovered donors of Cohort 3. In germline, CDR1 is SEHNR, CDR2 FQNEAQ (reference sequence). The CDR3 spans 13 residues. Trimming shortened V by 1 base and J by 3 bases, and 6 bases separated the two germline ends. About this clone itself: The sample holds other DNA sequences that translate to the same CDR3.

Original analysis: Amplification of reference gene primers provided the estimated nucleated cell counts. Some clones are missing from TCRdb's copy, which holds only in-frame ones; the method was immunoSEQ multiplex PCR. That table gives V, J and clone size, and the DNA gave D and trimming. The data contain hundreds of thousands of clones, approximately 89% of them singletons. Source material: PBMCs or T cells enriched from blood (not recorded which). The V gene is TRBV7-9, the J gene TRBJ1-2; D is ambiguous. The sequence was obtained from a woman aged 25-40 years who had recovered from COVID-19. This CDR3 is CASSLVGDYGYTF. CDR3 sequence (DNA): TGTGCCAGCAGCTTAGTCGGGGACTATGGCTACACCTTC.